A selection of T cell receptor beta chains follows, all from one sample in a study of blood T cell repertoires in COVID-19. Produced via immunoSEQ multiplex PCR; TCRdb's table is partial and in-frame only. The repertoire consists of approximately 110,000 clones, with around 89% occurring once and the leading ten covering 32%. The material sequenced was peripheral blood. Source of these receptors: a woman aged 80 or over with acute or convalescent COVID-19. Each CDR3 is given with its conserved first and last residue. The order of the fields is D gene, clone size, V gene, J gene, CDR3 DNA, CDR3 protein. D genes are given only for firm matches. Clone size is shown for a subset of rows, as once, few, many or a class of expanded clone.

D gene: NA
clone size: NA
V gene: TRBV28
J gene: TRBJ2-7
CDR3 DNA: TGTGCCAGCAGTCTAGACGACTACGAGCAGTACTTC
CDR3 protein: CASSLDDYEQYF

D gene: TRBD2
clone size: NA
V gene: TRBV6-2/TRBV6-3
J gene: TRBJ2-7
CDR3 DNA: TGTGCCAGCAGTTCAGAGCTAGCGGGGCACTACGAGCAGTACTTC
CDR3 protein: CASSSELAGHYEQYF

D gene: NA
clone size: NA
V gene: TRBV5-1
J gene: TRBJ1-1
CDR3 DNA: TGCGCCAGCAGCTTGTTGACAGTTCAAGGGAACACTGAAGCTTTCTTT
CDR3 protein: CASSLLTVQGNTEAFF

D gene: NA
clone size: NA
V gene: TRBV3-1/TRBV3-2
J gene: TRBJ1-1
CDR3 DNA: TGTGCCAGCAGCCAAGTTTCAGGGAACACTGAAGCTTTCTTT
CDR3 protein: CASSQVSGNTEAFF

D gene: NA
clone size: NA
V gene: TRBV12-3/TRBV12-4
J gene: TRBJ2-1
CDR3 DNA: TGTGCCAGCAGTCTCTTTCGGAGCAATGAGCAGTTCTTC
CDR3 protein: CASSLFRSNEQFF

D gene: NA
clone size: NA
V gene: TRBV18
J gene: TRBJ2-7
CDR3 DNA: TGTGCCAGCTCACCAACTTCACGACTCTACGAGCAGTACTTC
CDR3 protein: CASSPTSRLYEQYF

D gene: NA
clone size: NA
V gene: TRBV21-1
J gene: TRBJ2-4
CDR3 DNA: TGTGCCAGCAGGCGAGGCCGAGCTGGAGCCAAAAACATTCAGTACTTC
CDR3 protein: CASRRGRAGAKNIQYF

D gene: NA
clone size: NA
V gene: TRBV5-8
J gene: TRBJ1-5
CDR3 DNA: TGTGCCAGCAGCTTGCGCGCATTCAATCAGCCCCAGCATTTT
CDR3 protein: CASSLRAFNQPQHF

D gene: NA
clone size: NA
V gene: TRBV7-9
J gene: TRBJ2-5
CDR3 DNA: TGTGCCAGCAGCTTAGCCGGGACAATACAAGAGACCCAGTACTTC
CDR3 protein: CASSLAGTIQETQYF

D gene: NA
clone size: NA
V gene: TRBV28
J gene: TRBJ2-7
CDR3 DNA: TGTGCCAGCAGGCGAGAGGCCTTCTACGAGCAGTACTTC
CDR3 protein: CASRREAFYEQYF

D gene: NA
clone size: NA
V gene: TRBV5-4
J gene: TRBJ2-1
CDR3 DNA: TGTGCCAGCAGCAACAAACGGGGGGCCGGCAATGAGCAGTTCTTC
CDR3 protein: CASSNKRGAGNEQFF

D gene: TRBD2
clone size: NA
V gene: TRBV2
J gene: TRBJ2-1
CDR3 DNA: TGTGCCAGCAGTACGAGCGGGGGAACCTACAATGAGCAGTTCTTC
CDR3 protein: CASSTSGGTYNEQFF

D gene: TRBD2
clone size: NA
V gene: TRBV19
J gene: TRBJ2-1
CDR3 DNA: TGTGCCAGTAACCAACTAGCGGGGGGCAACAATGAGCAGTTCTTC
CDR3 protein: CASNQLAGGNNEQFF

D gene: NA
clone size: NA
V gene: TRBV29-1
J gene: TRBJ2-7
CDR3 DNA: TGCAGCGTTGGTGGCAGGGGCCCTGGGACCTACGAGCAGTACTTC
CDR3 protein: CSVGGRGPGTYEQYF

D gene: NA
clone size: once
V gene: TRBV11-2
J gene: TRBJ2-3
CDR3 DNA: TGTGCCAGCAGCTCCAAGTCGGGGATAGATACGCAGTATTTT
CDR3 protein: CASSSKSGIDTQYF

D gene: TRBD2
clone size: NA
V gene: TRBV5-6
J gene: TRBJ2-5
CDR3 DNA: TGTGCCAGCAGCTTGGCAACTAGCGGGGGGCGAGAGACCCAGTACTTC
CDR3 protein: CASSLATSGGRETQYF

D gene: TRBD1
clone size: NA
V gene: TRBV6-2/TRBV6-3
J gene: TRBJ1-6
CDR3 DNA: TGTGCCAGCAGTTACGCGACAGGGGTTGGGTCACCCCTCCACTTT
CDR3 protein: CASSYATGVGSPLHF

D gene: TRBD1
clone size: NA
V gene: TRBV29-1
J gene: TRBJ2-7
CDR3 DNA: TGCAGCGTGGGACAGGGCTTACAGCAGTACTTC
CDR3 protein: CSVGQGLQQYF

D gene: NA
clone size: NA
V gene: TRBV6-5
J gene: TRBJ2-5
CDR3 DNA: TGTGCCAGCAGCCTGGGACTGGTAGGGACCCAGTACTTC
CDR3 protein: CASSLGLVGTQYF

D gene: NA
clone size: NA
V gene: TRBV5-1
J gene: TRBJ1-5
CDR3 DNA: TGCGCCAGCAGCTTGGCGGGGGAGGGACAGCCCCAGCATTTT
CDR3 protein: CASSLAGEGQPQHF

D gene: TRBD1
clone size: few
V gene: TRBV14
J gene: TRBJ1-5
CDR3 DNA: TGTGCCAGCAGCCGGACAGGAGCTAATCAGCCCCAGCATTTT
CDR3 protein: CASSRTGANQPQHF

D gene: TRBD1
clone size: NA
V gene: TRBV14
J gene: TRBJ1-1
CDR3 DNA: TGTGCCAGCAGCCGTTTGACAGGGGGGGGATGGAACACTGAAGCTTTCTTT
CDR3 protein: CASSRLTGGGWNTEAFF

D gene: TRBD1
clone size: NA
V gene: TRBV12-3/TRBV12-4
J gene: TRBJ1-5
CDR3 DNA: TGTGCCAGCAGTATCTCCCGACAGGGCGGTGAGCATTTT
CDR3 protein: CASSISRQGGEHF

D gene: TRBD1
clone size: NA
V gene: TRBV6-6
J gene: TRBJ1-1
CDR3 DNA: TGTGCCAGCAGTTACTGGACAGGGTCTGGTGAAGCTTTCTTT
CDR3 protein: CASSYWTGSGEAFF

D gene: NA
clone size: few
V gene: TRBV15
J gene: TRBJ2-1
CDR3 DNA: TGTGCCACCAGCAGAGTCGGTTGGGCCAGGGGCGCTGAGCAGTTCTTC
CDR3 protein: CATSRVGWARGAEQFF

D gene: NA
clone size: NA
V gene: TRBV10-2
J gene: TRBJ1-5
CDR3 DNA: TGCGCCAGCAGTGACCAGAACCGCAATCAGCCCCAGCATTTT
CDR3 protein: CASSDQNRNQPQHF

D gene: NA
clone size: NA
V gene: TRBV6-5
J gene: TRBJ1-1
CDR3 DNA: TGTGCCAACAATTTTATGGACAGTAACACTGAAGCTTTCTTT
CDR3 protein: CANNFMDSNTEAFF

D gene: NA
clone size: NA
V gene: TRBV9
J gene: TRBJ1-2
CDR3 DNA: TGTGCCAGCAGCGTAGGGGCAGGGATGGGCTATGGCTACACCTTC
CDR3 protein: CASSVGAGMGYGYTF

D gene: TRBD1
clone size: NA
V gene: TRBV2
J gene: TRBJ2-5
CDR3 DNA: TGTGCCAGCAGTGATGGACAGGGCCAGACCCAGTACTTC
CDR3 protein: CASSDGQGQTQYF

D gene: NA
clone size: NA
V gene: TRBV5-4
J gene: TRBJ2-6
CDR3 DNA: TGTGCCAGCAGCTTGCTGGGCGCCTCTGGGGCCAACGTCCTGACTTTC
CDR3 protein: CASSLLGASGANVLTF

D gene: NA
clone size: NA
V gene: TRBV9
J gene: TRBJ2-1
CDR3 DNA: TGTGCCAGCAGCGTACGTCACGGTGGGAGCTCCTACAATGAGCAGTTCTTC
CDR3 protein: CASSVRHGGSSYNEQFF

D gene: TRBD1
clone size: NA
V gene: TRBV24-1
J gene: TRBJ1-3
CDR3 DNA: TGTGCCACCAGTGACCCTACGACAGGGATCTCTGGAAACACCATATATTTT
CDR3 protein: CATSDPTTGISGNTIYF

D gene: NA
clone size: NA
V gene: TRBV5-6
J gene: TRBJ1-6
CDR3 DNA: TGTGCCAGCAGCTTCCGGGGGAGGAATTCACCCCTCCACTTT
CDR3 protein: CASSFRGRNSPLHF

D gene: TRBD1
clone size: few
V gene: TRBV28
J gene: TRBJ1-6
CDR3 DNA: TGTGCCAGCAGTTCCAGGGGGCGGTTTTCACCCCTCCACTTT
CDR3 protein: CASSSRGRFSPLHF

D gene: NA
clone size: NA
V gene: TRBV28
J gene: TRBJ1-5
CDR3 DNA: TGTGCCAGCAGTTTACGACGCGGGACGTCCGATCAGCCCCAGCATTTT
CDR3 protein: CASSLRRGTSDQPQHF

D gene: NA
clone size: NA
V gene: TRBV30
J gene: TRBJ1-2
CDR3 DNA: TGTGCCTGCTGGCTGGAGAGCTATGGCTACACCTTC
CDR3 protein: CACWLESYGYTF

D gene: NA
clone size: NA
V gene: TRBV7-2
J gene: TRBJ2-7
CDR3 DNA: TGTGCCAGCAGCTTAGCGACTTTGGCAGGGGCGTACGAGCAGTACTTC
CDR3 protein: CASSLATLAGAYEQYF

D gene: TRBD1
clone size: NA
V gene: TRBV7-8
J gene: TRBJ1-1
CDR3 DNA: TGTGCCAGCAGCCCACAGGGGGCCCACACTGAAGCTTTCTTT
CDR3 protein: CASSPQGAHTEAFF

D gene: NA
clone size: NA
V gene: TRBV7-8
J gene: TRBJ1-5
CDR3 DNA: TGTGCCAGCAGCTCACGGGGAGAGGGCTATCAGCCCCAGCATTTT
CDR3 protein: CASSSRGEGYQPQHF

D gene: NA
clone size: NA
V gene: TRBV6-5
J gene: TRBJ2-1
CDR3 DNA: TGTGCCAGCAGTTACTTGACTAGTCTTGAGCAGTTCTTC
CDR3 protein: CASSYLTSLEQFF

D gene: NA
clone size: once
V gene: TRBV5-5
J gene: TRBJ2-7
CDR3 DNA: TGTGCCAGCAGCTTGGCCGGGGATCCGGGGGAGCAGTACTTC
CDR3 protein: CASSLAGDPGEQYF

D gene: NA
clone size: NA
V gene: TRBV5-5
J gene: TRBJ1-4
CDR3 DNA: TGTGCCAGCAGCTTCCCCTCAGGCAATGAAAAACTGTTTTTT
CDR3 protein: CASSFPSGNEKLFF

D gene: NA
clone size: NA
V gene: TRBV11-2
J gene: TRBJ2-3
CDR3 DNA: TGTGCCAGCAGCTTATACTGGGTTGGGCCCACAGATACGCAGTATTTT
CDR3 protein: CASSLYWVGPTDTQYF

D gene: NA
clone size: NA
V gene: TRBV27
J gene: TRBJ2-5
CDR3 DNA: TGTGCCAGCAGTTTAGGCAGGGGGGCAGATGAGACCCAGTACTTC
CDR3 protein: CASSLGRGADETQYF

D gene: NA
clone size: NA
V gene: TRBV5-5
J gene: TRBJ1-3
CDR3 DNA: TGTGCCAGCAGCCTGCCGGACATCTCTGGAAACACCATATATTTT
CDR3 protein: CASSLPDISGNTIYF

D gene: TRBD1
clone size: NA
V gene: TRBV20-1
J gene: TRBJ1-5
CDR3 DNA: TGCAGTGCTAGTAAGCTGTGGACAGGAAAGTATAGCAATCAGCCCCAGCATTTT
CDR3 protein: CSASKLWTGKYSNQPQHF

D gene: NA
clone size: once
V gene: TRBV27
J gene: TRBJ2-7
CDR3 DNA: TGTGCCAGCAGTCTCGGACAGTTCTACGAGCAGTACTTC
CDR3 protein: CASSLGQFYEQYF

D gene: TRBD1
clone size: NA
V gene: TRBV6-1
J gene: TRBJ2-5
CDR3 DNA: TGTGCCAGCAGTGAAGCGGGGACAGGGTATAAAGAGACCCAGTACTTC
CDR3 protein: CASSEAGTGYKETQYF

D gene: TRBD1
clone size: NA
V gene: TRBV18
J gene: TRBJ1-6
CDR3 DNA: TGTGCCAGCTCCTGGGGACAGGGGGCTTCACCCCTCCACTTT
CDR3 protein: CASSWGQGASPLHF

D gene: NA
clone size: NA
V gene: TRBV7-9
J gene: TRBJ1-1
CDR3 DNA: TGTGCCAGCAGCTTAGATGGTTGGCAGGGGAACACTGAAGCTTTCTTT
CDR3 protein: CASSLDGWQGNTEAFF

D gene: TRBD2
clone size: NA
V gene: TRBV5-1
J gene: TRBJ2-1
CDR3 DNA: TGCGCCAGCAGGACTAGCGGGGGGGCCCACAATGAGCAGTTCTTC
CDR3 protein: CASRTSGGAHNEQFF

D gene: NA
clone size: NA
V gene: TRBV18
J gene: TRBJ1-3
CDR3 DNA: TGTGCCAGCTCACCAGCTCCGGGGAGTGGAAACACCATATATTTT
CDR3 protein: CASSPAPGSGNTIYF

D gene: NA
clone size: few
V gene: TRBV21-1
J gene: TRBJ1-2
CDR3 DNA: TGTGCCAGCAGCAAATGGGGGGATCGACAGGGGGCGCATTTTAATTATGGCTACACCTTC
CDR3 protein: CASSKWGDRQGAHFNYGYTF

D gene: NA
clone size: NA
V gene: TRBV4-3
J gene: TRBJ1-1
CDR3 DNA: TGCGCCAGCAGCCCCAGGTCAGCGGGTCTGAACACTGAAGCTTTCTTT
CDR3 protein: CASSPRSAGLNTEAFF

D gene: NA
clone size: NA
V gene: TRBV14
J gene: TRBJ2-2
CDR3 DNA: TGTGCCAGCAGCCCTCTGGAGGGGGCCTCCGGGGAGCTGTTTTTT
CDR3 protein: CASSPLEGASGELFF